This TCR beta chain was captured in a study of blood T cell repertoires in COVID-19. Study details: Samples of COVID-19 (acute and convalescent) were obtained from the United States, Italy and Spain.

Authors' analysis steps: Amplified reference gene primers provided the basis for estimating nucleated cell counts. Profiled with immunoSEQ multiplex PCR; TCRdb holds only in-frame clones, not every one. V and J calls and clone size are as listed in that table; D and trimming were resolved from the DNA. The sample shows some 170,000 clones, roughly 82% of them seen only once. The V gene's germline CDR1 is SGDLS and CDR2 YYNGEE. CDR3 size: 17 residues. V shed 4 bases and J shed 0 bases, with 18 bases lying between them. The specimen sequenced was peripheral blood. The receptor's source is a woman in her 70s with acute or convalescent COVID-19. The V and J genes are TRBV9 and TRBJ2-3; TRBD2 might be the D (5 bases). The CDR3 loop is CASSPVEAITSTDTQYF. The CDR3 nucleotides read TGTGCCAGCAGCCCCGTGGAGGCGATTACTAGCACAGATACGCAGTATTTT.